Listed below are T cell receptor beta chains from one sample, sequenced in a study of T cell responses to AZD1222 COVID-19 vaccine. The table came from immunoSEQ multiplex PCR; TCRdb's copy has only in-frame clones and leaves some out. The sample holds under 200,000 clones, about 94% seen once. The sequenced sample was peripheral blood, obtained on day 0 of AZD1222 vaccination. The origin of the receptors is an adult in good health. Both conserved end residues are part of each CDR3. A D gene is named only where the DNA matches it firmly. Part of the rows lack a size; the others show once, few, many or a class for expanded clones.

D gene | J gene | clone size | V gene | CDR3 DNA | CDR3 protein
NA | TRBJ2-7 | NA | TRBV28 | TGTGCCAGCAGTTTTCTCGGGAGCTACGAGCAGTACTTC | CASSFLGSYEQYF
NA | TRBJ2-2 | NA | TRBV15 | TGTGCCACCAGCAGAGATACAGGACTGAACACCGGGGAGCTGTTTTTT | CATSRDTGLNTGELFF
NA | TRBJ2-2 | NA | TRBV11-3 | TGTGCCAGCAGCCTGGCCACCGGGGAGCTGTTTTTT | CASSLATGELFF
NA | TRBJ1-2 | NA | TRBV10-3 | TGTGCCATCGAGAAGCAGGGAAAGGACTATGGCTACACCTTC | CAIEKQGKDYGYTF
NA | TRBJ2-5 | NA | TRBV7-9 | TGTGCCAGCAGCTTAGTTAACCCGCAAGAGACCCAGTACTTC | CASSLVNPQETQYF
TRBD1 | TRBJ1-4 | NA | TRBV5-1 | TGCGCCAGCAGCTTACAGACAGGGGCGGGTGAAAAACTGTTTTTT | CASSLQTGAGEKLFF
TRBD1 | TRBJ1-2 | NA | TRBV4-3 | TGCGCCAGCAGCCAAGATTGGACAGGGGTTGTCTATGGCTACACCTTC | CASSQDWTGVVYGYTF
NA | TRBJ2-7 | NA | TRBV5-1 | TGCGCCAGCAGCTTTACAGGGAGCTCCTACGAGCAGTACTTC | CASSFTGSSYEQYF
NA | TRBJ1-2 | NA | TRBV6-2/TRBV6-3 | TGTGCCAGCAGTTACCATCCCCAGAGAAACTATGGCTACACCTTC | CASSYHPQRNYGYTF
TRBD1 | TRBJ2-7 | NA | TRBV6-6 | TGTGCCAGCAGTCCCGGAGTCAGGGGGCTTGTCTACGAGCAGTACTTC | CASSPGVRGLVYEQYF
NA | TRBJ2-1 | NA | TRBV28 | TGTGCCAGCAGGTTACCCTTAGGCTCCTACAATGAGCAGTTCTTC | CASRLPLGSYNEQFF
NA | TRBJ1-1 | once | TRBV23-1 | TGCGCCAGCAGTCACAACAGGGCTTGCAACACTGAAGCTTTCTTT | CASSHNRACNTEAFF
NA | TRBJ2-5 | NA | TRBV5-5 | TGTGCCAGCAGCTCGGGACTGAACCAAGAGACCCAGTACTTC | CASSSGLNQETQYF
NA | TRBJ2-5 | NA | TRBV29-1 | TGCAGCATGTGCAGAGGGGAGACCCAGTACTTC | CSMCRGETQYF
NA | TRBJ2-7 | NA | TRBV28 | TGTGCCAGCAGTTCCCCTCCCAAAACATACGAGCAGTACTTC | CASSSPPKTYEQYF
TRBD1 | TRBJ1-5 | NA | TRBV30 | TGTGCCTGTACCCTCTCGGGACAGAATCAGCCCCAGCATTTT | CACTLSGQNQPQHF
TRBD1 | TRBJ1-3 | NA | TRBV5-1 | TGCGCCAGCAGCTGGGGGGACAGGTCCTACTCTGGAAACACCATATATTTT | CASSWGDRSYSGNTIYF
TRBD1 | TRBJ1-5 | NA | TRBV7-9 | TGTGCCAGCAGCTTAGGACAGGGGTTCGGTCAGCCCCAGCATTTT | CASSLGQGFGQPQHF
TRBD1 | TRBJ2-7 | NA | TRBV6-6 | TGTGCCAGCAGTCGGACAGGGGGCGAAAAATGGTACGAGCAGTACTTC | CASSRTGGEKWYEQYF
NA | TRBJ2-7 | NA | TRBV29-1 | TGCAGCGTTGGGGCTGTGGACAGAGTCTACGAGCAGTACTTC | CSVGAVDRVYEQYF
NA | TRBJ2-5 | NA | TRBV3-1/TRBV3-2 | TGTGCCAGCAGCCAAGGTCGGCAAGAGACCCAGTACTTC | CASSQGRQETQYF
NA | TRBJ1-4 | NA | TRBV21-1 | TGTGCCAGCAGCATAGAATGTCCCAGGGCAAGGTTCCCCTGGCGGCGAAAACTGTTTTTT | CASSIECPRARFPWRRKLFF
NA | TRBJ1-1 | NA | TRBV10-1 | TGCGCCAGCAGTCCCGAGGGGGGGAACACTGAAGCTTTCTTT | CASSPEGGNTEAFF
NA | TRBJ1-2 | NA | TRBV3-1/TRBV3-2 | TGTGCCAGCAGCCAAGGTTTCGCGGGGCTGGACTATGGCTACACCTTC | CASSQGFAGLDYGYTF
NA | TRBJ2-2 | NA | TRBV15 | TGTGCCACCAGCCCAAAGGGGGGAGCGAGCGGGGAGCTGTTTTTT | CATSPKGGASGELFF
NA | TRBJ2-7 | NA | TRBV7-9 | TGTGCCAGCAGCTTTGGGGAATCCGAGCAGTACTTC | CASSFGESEQYF
TRBD1 | TRBJ1-2 | NA | TRBV19 | TGTGCCAGTAGTATTCTCTTGGACAGGGCCTATGGCTACACCTTC | CASSILLDRAYGYTF
NA | TRBJ2-2 | NA | TRBV2 | TGTGCCAGCAGAATCGACCGGGTGGAGCTGTTTTTT | CASRIDRVELFF
TRBD2 | TRBJ2-3 | NA | TRBV9 | TGTGCCAGCAGCCCCGGGACTAGCGGGAGTGGGGGCAGCACAGATACGCAGTATTTT | CASSPGTSGSGGSTDTQYF
NA | TRBJ2-5 | NA | TRBV18 | TGTGCCAGCTCACCGATCGAAGAGACCCAGTACTTC | CASSPIEETQYF
TRBD2 | TRBJ2-3 | NA | TRBV5-4 | TGTGCCAGCAGCTTTGTCGGGAGGGTGCCGACAGATACGCAGTATTTT | CASSFVGRVPTDTQYF
TRBD2 | TRBJ2-5 | NA | TRBV9 | TGTGCCAGCAGCTGGGCTAGCGGGAGTGTAGAGACCCAGTACTTC | CASSWASGSVETQYF
NA | TRBJ2-7 | NA | TRBV4-1 | TGCGCCAGCAGCCAAGAGGTGTTTGGCTACGAGCAGTACTTC | CASSQEVFGYEQYF
NA | TRBJ1-2 | NA | TRBV10-3 | TGTGCCATCAGTGAGGGCGGGGCGACTACCTATGGCTACACCTTC | CAISEGGATTYGYTF
TRBD2 | TRBJ2-1 | NA | TRBV6-2/TRBV6-3 | TGTGCCAGCAGTCAGCGGGAAACTGATGAGCAGTTCTTC | CASSQRETDEQFF
NA | TRBJ1-6 | NA | TRBV3-1/TRBV3-2 | TGTGCCAGCAGCCCCTCGGCCGGTTTGCCCCTCCACTTT | CASSPSAGLPLHF
TRBD2 | TRBJ2-1 | NA | TRBV3-1/TRBV3-2 | TGTGCCAGCAGCCAAGATATTAGCGGGACCTACAATGAGCAGTTCTTC | CASSQDISGTYNEQFF
NA | TRBJ2-2 | NA | TRBV19 | TGTGCCAGTAGTAGGAGAGTCGGCAGGGAGAACACCGGGGAGCTGTTTTTT | CASSRRVGRENTGELFF
NA | TRBJ1-1 | once | TRBV4-1 | TGCGCCAGCAGCCAAGTCGGCGGAGTGGCTGAAGCTTTCTTT | CASSQVGGVAEAFF
TRBD2 | TRBJ2-3 | NA | TRBV7-2 | TGTGCCAGCAGCTTTGTCCTTGGGACTAGCGTAACAGATACGCAGTATTTT | CASSFVLGTSVTDTQYF
NA | TRBJ1-2 | NA | TRBV19 | TGTGCCAGTAGTAAGACAGAGCAGATCTATGGCTACACCTTC | CASSKTEQIYGYTF
TRBD1 | TRBJ2-1 | NA | TRBV19 | TGTGCCAGTAGTGACAGGGGGCTCGATGAGCAGTTCTTC | CASSDRGLDEQFF
TRBD1 | TRBJ2-1 | NA | TRBV11-1 | TGTGCCAGCAGCCTTCGACAGGGCCGGACGGAAGTGCAGTTCTTC | CASSLRQGRTEVQFF
NA | TRBJ1-1 | NA | TRBV29-1 | TGCAGCGTTGACCCAGCCGAGAACACTGAAGCTTTCTTT | CSVDPAENTEAFF
NA | TRBJ2-3 | NA | TRBV9 | TGTGCCAGCAGCGTAGATAGGGATACGCAGTATTTT | CASSVDRDTQYF
NA | TRBJ2-5 | NA | TRBV27 | TGTGCCAGCAGTTTCGTAGGGGGAGCGGTTCAAGAGACCCAGTACTTC | CASSFVGGAVQETQYF
NA | TRBJ1-2 | NA | TRBV5-6 | TGTGCCAGCACCTTGGGGGGGCTAAGCGGCTACACCTTC | CASTLGGLSGYTF
TRBD1 | TRBJ2-1 | NA | TRBV19 | TGTGCCAGTAGTATCGGACAGGGTTACAATGAGCAGTTCTTC | CASSIGQGYNEQFF